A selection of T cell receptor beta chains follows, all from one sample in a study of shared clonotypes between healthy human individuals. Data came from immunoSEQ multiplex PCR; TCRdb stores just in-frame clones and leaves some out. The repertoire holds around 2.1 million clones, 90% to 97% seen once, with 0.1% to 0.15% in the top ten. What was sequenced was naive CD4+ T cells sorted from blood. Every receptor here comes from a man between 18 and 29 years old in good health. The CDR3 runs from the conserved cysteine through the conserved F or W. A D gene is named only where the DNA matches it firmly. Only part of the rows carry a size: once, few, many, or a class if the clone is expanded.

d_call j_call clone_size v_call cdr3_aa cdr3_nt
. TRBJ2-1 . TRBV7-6 CASSLAQGGGDEQFF TGTGCCAGCAGCTTAGCGCAAGGTGGGGGCGATGAGCAGTTCTTC
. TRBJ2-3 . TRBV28 CASSLDRFTDTQYF TGTGCCAGCAGTTTGGATCGTTTCACAGATACGCAGTATTTT
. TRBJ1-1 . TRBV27 CASSNQNEAFF TGTGCCAGCAGCAACCAGAATGAAGCTTTCTTT
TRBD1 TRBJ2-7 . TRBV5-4 CASSADRSNSYEQYF TGTGCCAGCAGCGCGGACAGGTCCAACTCCTACGAGCAGTACTTC
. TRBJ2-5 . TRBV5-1 CASSLPGETQYF TGCGCCAGCAGCTTGCCGGGTGAGACCCAGTACTTC
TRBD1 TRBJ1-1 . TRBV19 CASSQGQVEAFF TGTGCCAGTAGCCAGGGACAGGTCGAAGCTTTCTTT
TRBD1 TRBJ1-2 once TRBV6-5 CASTVRAGGHGYTF TGTGCCAGCACCGTAAGGGCAGGGGGTCATGGCTACACCTTC
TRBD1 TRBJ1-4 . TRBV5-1 CASSSKLSGQGDEKLFF TGCGCCAGCAGCTCGAAACTATCGGGACAGGGAGATGAAAAACTGTTTTTT
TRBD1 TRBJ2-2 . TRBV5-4 CASSFTGTVTGELFF TGTGCCAGCAGCTTCACCGGGACAGTCACCGGGGAGCTGTTTTTT
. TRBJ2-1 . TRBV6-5 CASSGLRIPPNEQFF TGTGCCAGCAGCGGGCTCCGCATCCCCCCCAATGAGCAGTTCTTC
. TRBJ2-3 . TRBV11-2 CASSFSRNSDTQYF TGTGCCAGCAGCTTTAGTAGGAATTCAGATACGCAGTATTTT
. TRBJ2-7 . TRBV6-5 CASSYSTGPSYEQYF TGTGCCAGCAGTTACTCGACCGGGCCCTCCTACGAGCAGTACTTC